This TCR beta chain is from a study of blood T cells in healthy people across ages. Next came a second PCR, run for about 7 to 12 cycles, which used a sample-barcoded 5' primer along with a J-beta primer mix. Every cDNA molecule bore a tag from a template-switch adaptor containing 12 random nucleotides. One entry per CDR3 protein, called by TCRdb with MiXCR from the 5' RACE reads. Of nearly 800,000 distinct CDR3 sequences in the sample, about 25% were seen once. Study outcomes and limitations: Higher naive T cell percentage went strongly together with higher TCR beta diversity.

CDR1 is DFQATT and CDR2 is SNEGSKA in the germline V gene (reference sequence). V was pared by 4 bases and J by 3 bases, with 24 bases between. There are 17 residues in the CDR3. The sample holds a few counts of this clonotype. Its cognate antigen is unknown. This same sample was also part of a study on T cells of mothers and their children. That work states: M1S, a second-PCR primer, added sample barcodes and 2-4 random nucleotides.

What was sequenced was blood. The sequence was obtained from a boy younger than 18 in good health. The chain joins TRBV20-1 to TRBJ2-5; tentatively, D is TRBD2 (5 bases). In DNA form, the CDR3 reads TGCAGTGCTAAGTGGTCTAGCTCAACCTGGGCGAAAGAGACCCAGTACTTC. This sequence encodes CSAKWSSSTWAKETQYF.